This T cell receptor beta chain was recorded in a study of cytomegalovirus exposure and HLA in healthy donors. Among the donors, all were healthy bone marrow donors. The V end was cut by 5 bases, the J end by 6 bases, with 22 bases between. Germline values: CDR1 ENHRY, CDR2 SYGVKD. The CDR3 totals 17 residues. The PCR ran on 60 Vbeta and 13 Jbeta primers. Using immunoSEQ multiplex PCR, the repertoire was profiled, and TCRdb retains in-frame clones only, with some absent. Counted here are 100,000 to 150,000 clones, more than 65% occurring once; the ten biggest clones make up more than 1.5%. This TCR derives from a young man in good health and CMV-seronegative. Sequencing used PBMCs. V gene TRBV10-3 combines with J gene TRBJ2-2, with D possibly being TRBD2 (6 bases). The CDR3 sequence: CAISYSRAGPEAGELFF. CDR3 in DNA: TGTGCCATCAGTTATTCACGGGCGGGACCTGAGGCCGGGGAGCTGTTTTTT.